The 23 T cell receptor beta chains in this list originate from one sample, sequenced in a study of OX40 agonist ivuxolimab in advanced cancers. Sequenced by immunoSEQ multiplex PCR; TCRdb stores in-frame clones only, minus some. Of about 6,000 clones in the sample, under 90% were seen once. Sample: CD4+ or CD8+ T cells sorted from blood, taken in a trial of the OX40 agonist ivuxolimab. These receptors were taken from an adult with an advanced solid tumor such as melanoma, head and neck, liver or kidney cancer.

This clone appeared a few times. The V gene is TRBV7-2, the J gene TRBJ1-2, with D unresolved. CDR1 is SGHTA, CDR2 FQGNSA, per germline. V lost 3 bases and J 1 base, leaving 6 bases between the germline ends. There are 13 residues in the CDR3. Here the CDR3 DNA reads TGTGCCAGCAGCTTTACGGATAACTATGGCTACACCTTC. Amino acids: CASSFTDNYGYTF.

The V and J genes are TRBV2 and TRBJ2-7, with a weak D call TRBD2 (5 bases). V was shortened by 9 bases and J by 7 bases, with 16 bases between the two germline ends. The germline V gene encodes CDR1 SNHLY and CDR2 FYNNEI. This CDR3 comprises 12 residues. The CDR3 region is CARRRRSGEQYF. The CDR3 region has the DNA TGTGCCAGAAGGCGACGTTCGGGAGAGCAGTACTTC.

The CDR3 coding sequence is TGTGCCAGCAGTCCCGGGACAGGGGAAAATCAGCCCCAGCATTTT. Protein sequence: CASSPGTGENQPQHF. The chain has TRBV6-4 and TRBJ1-5; TRBD1 matches 10 bases. The germline V gene has CDR1 MRHNA and CDR2 SNTAGT. The V gene end was trimmed by 5 bases and the J gene end by 4 bases; junction bases not matched to a gene: 5. CDR3 length: 15 residues.

The chain joins TRBV7-9 to TRBJ2-7, with D hard to call. The V end was cut by 3 bases, the J end by 5 bases, with 8 bases between. CDR1 is SEHNR and CDR2 is FQNEAQ in the germline V gene (reference sequence). The CDR3 length is 12 residues. CDR3 sequence reads: CASSLRSHEQYF. CDR3 bases: TGTGCCAGCAGCTTGCGAAGCCACGAGCAGTACTTC.

This clone was detected only once. The rearrangement links TRBV28 to TRBJ1-1; 8 positions match TRBD1. The CDR3 spans 14 residues. Germline values: CDR1 MDHEN, CDR2 SYDVKM. V lost 5 bases and J lost 3; bases outside the gene matches: 5. Here the CDR3 reads CASSPPGQDTEAFF. As DNA, the CDR3 is TGTGCCAGCAGTCCTCCGGGACAGGACACTGAAGCTTTCTTT. Full variable domain (outside the CDR3, taken from reference TRBV28 and TRBJ1-1): DVKVTQSSRYLVKRTGEKVFLECVQDMDHENMFWYRQDPGLGLRLIYFSYDVKMKEKGDIPEGYSVSREKKERFSLILESASTNQTSMYLCASSPPGQDTEAFFGQGTRLTVV.

This chain uses TRBV7-8 with TRBJ1-2, with 10 bases lining up with TRBD1. Germline lookup yields CDR1 SGHVS and CDR2 FQNEAQ. The CDR3 runs to 16 residues. Trimming at V came to 3 bases and at J to 8 bases, leaving 12 bases not matched to a gene. The CDR3 sequence is CASSLGVGDRGGGYTF. As DNA, the CDR3 is TGTGCCAGCAGCTTGGGGGTGGGGGACAGGGGAGGCGGCTACACCTTC.

This clone was detected a few times. The genes are TRBV7-9 and TRBJ2-3; D uncertain. With 1 base removed from V and 0 bases from J, the gap between germline ends came to 11 bases. The CDR3 runs 16 residues. Germline V lookup: CDR1 SEHNR, CDR2 FQNEAQ (reference sequence). CDR3 sequence reads: CASSLVPVGSTDTQYF. The CDR3, as DNA: TGTGCCAGCAGCTTAGTACCAGTCGGGAGCACAGATACGCAGTATTTT. Using reference TRBV7-9 and TRBJ2-3 for the parts outside the CDR3, the full variable domain is DTGVSQNPRHKITKRGQNVTFRCDPISEHNRLYWYRQTLGQGPEFLTYFQNEAQLEKSRLLSDRFSAERPKGSFSTLEIQRTEQGDSAMYLCASSLVPVGSTDTQYFGPGTRLTVL.

The V and J genes are TRBV12-5 and TRBJ2-1; possibly TRBD2 for D (7 bases). Trimming left V 1 base short and J 5 bases short, with 18 bases between. Germline V gene sequence: CDR1 LGHNT, CDR2 FRNRAP. The CDR3 has 17 residues. CDR3 sequence: CASGLAIPGGGDNEQFF. For the CDR3, the DNA is TGTGCTAGTGGTTTGGCAATCCCCGGAGGGGGGGACAATGAGCAGTTCTTC.

This chain joins TRBV7-9 and TRBJ1-2, with no clear D. CDR1 and CDR2 from the germline V gene are SEHNR and FQNEAQ (reference sequence). The CDR3 covers 12 residues. With 0 bases removed from V and 8 bases from J, the gap between germline ends came to 7 bases. The CDR3 DNA reads TGTGCCAGCAGCTTAGCGGGGTACGGCTACACCTTC. Its translation is CASSLAGYGYTF.

This clone was seen just once. CDR3 DNA sequence: TGCGCCAGCAGCTTGACCCTTGGGGTCGACAATGAGCAGTTCTTC. Its protein product is CASSLTLGVDNEQFF. This chain uses TRBV5-1 with TRBJ2-1; no clear D. Germline V gene data show CDR1 as SGHRS and CDR2 as YFSETQ. The CDR3 length is 15 residues. The germline V and J ends were trimmed by 1 base and 5 bases, with 13 bases remaining between them. The entire variable domain, with the rest obtained from reference TRBV5-1 and TRBJ2-1, is as follows: KAGVTQTPRYLIKTRGQQVTLSCSPISGHRSVSWYQQTPGQGLQFLFEYFSETQRNKGNFPGRFSGRQFSNSRSEMNVSTLELGDSALYLCASSLTLGVDNEQFFGPGTRLTVL.

The V gene is TRBV7-8, the J gene TRBJ2-5; tentative D call: TRBD1 (7 bases). CDR1 and CDR2 from the germline V gene are SGHVS and FQNEAQ. With 4 bases removed from V and 5 bases from J, the gap between germline ends came to 23 bases. The CDR3 runs to 17 residues. The CDR3 is CASSSPGGLLGRETQYF. The CDR3 nucleotides are TGTGCCAGCAGCTCGCCAGGGGGACTCCTTGGGAGGGAGACCCAGTACTTC.

This clone was counted once. The V and J genes are TRBV11-2 and TRBJ2-5; tentatively, D is TRBD2 (6 bases). V was pared by 2 bases and J by 5 bases, with 21 bases between. CDR1 SGHAT and CDR2 FQNNGV come from the germline V gene. The CDR3 length is 17 residues. The CDR3 reads CASSLPSDTGDRETQYF. DNA of the CDR3: TGTGCCAGCAGCTTACCCTCCGACACGGGGGATAGGGAGACCCAGTACTTC.

This clone came up a few times. This rearrangement joins TRBV27 to TRBJ1-4; D is perhaps TRBD1 (5 bases). CDR1 is MNHEY, CDR2 SMNVEV, per germline (reference sequence). The CDR3 runs 13 residues. The ends were cut back, 6 bases at V and 11 bases at J, with 16 bases in the middle. Here the CDR3 DNA reads TGTGCCAGCAGCTGGACATCCGCAGGGAAACTGTTTTTT. It encodes CASSWTSAGKLFF.

The V gene is TRBV5-4, the J gene TRBJ1-3; 7 bases line up with TRBD1. Per the germline V gene, CDR1 is SGHNT and CDR2 is YYREEE (reference sequence). The CDR3 totals 13 residues. After removal of 4 bases from V and 8 bases from J, the junction contained 6 bases not matched to a gene. DNA of the CDR3: TGTGCCAGCAGCACACAGGGGCGGGACACCATATATTTT. This sequence encodes CASSTQGRDTIYF.

This clone was observed once. V is TRBV29-1 and J is TRBJ1-5; maybe TRBD1 (5 bases). The V end was cut by 5 bases, the J end by 3 bases, with 8 bases between. This CDR3 is 12 amino acids long. CDR1 is SQVTM, CDR2 ANQGSEA, per germline. The chain's CDR3 is CSVSGHNQPQHF. DNA of the CDR3: TGCAGCGTTTCAGGGCACAATCAGCCCCAGCATTTT.

The V and J genes are TRBV6-1 and TRBJ2-5; D may be TRBD1 (5 bases). This CDR3 region has 14 residues. Trimming removed 3 bases at V and 4 bases at J, with 12 bases between. Germline CDR1 MNHNS, CDR2 SASEGT. The CDR3 DNA reads as TGTGCCAGCAGTGATCAAGGGGAAGGAGAGACCCAGTACTTC. Translation gives CASSDQGEGETQYF.

The chain employs TRBV10-1 and TRBJ1-5; 11 nucleotides match TRBD1. Germline V gives CDR1 WNHNN, CDR2 SYGVQD (reference sequence). This CDR3 is 17 amino acids long. The ends lost 6 bases at V and 0 bases at J; junction bases unmatched: 7. CDR3 loop: CASRGDRGDYSNQPQHF. The DNA of the CDR3 is TGCGCCAGCAGGGGGGACAGGGGGGATTATAGCAATCAGCCCCAGCATTTT.

This clone has only one observation. The gene calls are TRBV7-9 and TRBJ2-7; D perhaps matches TRBD2 (7 bases). Trimming shortened V by 8 bases and J by 2 bases, and 16 bases separated the two germline ends. There are 14 residues in the CDR3. Looked up from germline, CDR1 is SEHNR and CDR2 is FQNEAQ (reference sequence). The CDR3 DNA is TGTGCCAGCTCAAGAGGGGGGGGAACCTACGAGCAGTACTTC. Its protein product is CASSRGGGTYEQYF.

V usage is TRBV5-8 and J usage is TRBJ2-1; possibly TRBD2 for D (6 bases). The CDR3 sequence is 14 residues long. The germline CDR1 and CDR2 sequences are SGHTS and YDEGEE. V dropped 1 base and J dropped 7 bases, with 12 bases sitting between them. For the CDR3, the DNA is TGTGCCAGCAGCTTGTTAGTCGGGGGTAATGAGCAGTTCTTC. This gives the protein CASSLLVGGNEQFF. The whole variable domain, remainder taken from reference TRBV5-8 and TRBJ2-1, is EAGVTQSPTHLIKTRGQQATLRCSPISGHTSVYWYQQALGLGLQFLLWYDEGEERNRGNFPPRFSGRQFPNYSSELNVNALELEDSALYLCASSLLVGGNEQFFGPGTRLTVL.

J is TRBJ2-3 and V is TRBV6-5, with 10 bases fitting TRBD2. V trimming: 0 bases; J trimming: 3 bases; junction bases outside the gene matches: 3. Looked up from germline, CDR1 is MNHEY and CDR2 is SVGAGI. The CDR3 runs 16 residues. The CDR3 loop reads CASSYSLAGGTDTQYF. The CDR3 DNA sequence: TGTGCCAGCAGTTACTCATTAGCGGGAGGAACAGATACGCAGTATTTT.

The chain has TRBV18 and TRBJ1-1; perhaps TRBD1 as D (5 bases). V lost 3 bases and J 5 bases, leaving 10 bases between the germline ends. This CDR3 comprises 13 residues. The germline V gene encodes CDR1 KGHSH and CDR2 LQKENI. CDR3 DNA: TGTGCCAGCTCACCGGGGGGGAGAACTGAAGCTTTCTTT. It encodes CASSPGGRTEAFF.

The chain employs TRBV10-2 and TRBJ2-5; 8 nucleotides align to TRBD1. From germline, CDR1 is WSHSY and CDR2 SAAADI. CDR3 length: 16 amino acids. J gave up 5 bases and V 3 bases, and 11 bases lay outside the gene matches. The CDR3 DNA follows: TGCGCCAGCAGTGACGATCCTGGGACAGGATTTGAGACCCAGTACTTC. Translation: CASSDDPGTGFETQYF.

The V and J genes are TRBV27 and TRBJ1-1; no definite D call. Trimming left V 5 bases short and J 4 bases short, with 14 bases between. CDR1 MNHEY and CDR2 SMNVEV come from the germline V gene (reference sequence). This CDR3 contains 14 residues. The CDR3 DNA sequence: TGTGCCAGCAGTCACAGCGGTGTCGGCACTGAAGCTTTCTTT. Residues: CASSHSGVGTEAFF.